One sample yielded the 26 T cell receptor beta chains listed below, sequenced in a study of cytomegalovirus exposure and HLA in healthy donors. The PCR had 60 Vbeta and 13 Jbeta primers. Here immunoSEQ multiplex PCR was the method, and the copy in TCRdb shows in-frame clones only, minus some. Altogether 64,000 or so clones are present, 85% being singletons, with the ten largest covering approximately 12%. Input material: PBMCs. The receptors here all came from a female donor in good health and CMV-seronegative.

The chain couples TRBV28 to TRBJ2-7, with TRBD2 matching over 12 bases. Germline-derived CDR1 and CDR2 are MDHEN and SYDVKM. The CDR3 consists of 15 residues. J lost 2 bases, V lost 6 bases, and 5 bases had no gene match. The CDR3 nucleotides read TGTGCCAGCAGACCCACTAGCGGGGGGACCTACGAGCAGTACTTC. Translated, it gives CASRPTSGGTYEQYF. The full variable domain, with the rest looked up from reference TRBV28 and TRBJ2-7, is DVKVTQSSRYLVKRTGEKVFLECVQDMDHENMFWYRQDPGLGLRLIYFSYDVKMKEKGDIPEGYSVSREKKERFSLILESASTNQTSMYLCASRPTSGGTYEQYFGPGTRLTVT.

The chain couples TRBV27 to TRBJ1-1; D is possibly TRBD1 (5 bases). V lost 6 bases and J lost 0, with 11 bases in between. CDR3 length equals 14 residues. Germline V gives CDR1 MNHEY, CDR2 SMNVEV (reference sequence). CDR3 DNA: TGTGCCAGCAGGCCGGGACTCCTGAACACTGAAGCTTTCTTT. This codes for CASRPGLLNTEAFF.

This chain joins TRBV5-6 and TRBJ1-2; D possibly corresponds to TRBD1 (6 bases). Germline lookup yields CDR1 SGHDT and CDR2 YYEEEE. The CDR3 sequence is 15 residues long. The V end lost 2 bases, the J end lost 2 bases, and 13 bases lay between the germline ends. The CDR3 region has the DNA TGTGCCAGCAGCTTCCCGGGACACCCCAACTATGGCTACACCTTC. Its translation is CASSFPGHPNYGYTF. Looking up the rest from reference TRBV5-6 and TRBJ1-2 gives the full variable domain: DAGVTQSPTHLIKTRGQQVTLRCSPKSGHDTVSWYQQALGQGPQFIFQYYEEEERQRGNFPDRFSGHQFPNYSSELNVNALLLGDSALYLCASSFPGHPNYGYTFGSGTRLTVV.

The gene calls are TRBV2 and TRBJ1-5; 9 nucleotides match TRBD1. Germline CDR1 is SNHLY and CDR2 is FYNNEI. This CDR3 comprises 19 residues. Trimming cost V 4 bases and J 5 bases; bases outside gene matches: 18. CDR3: CASSVPGDRAPYADQPQHF. The CDR3 DNA follows: TGTGCCAGCAGTGTCCCAGGGGACAGGGCACCCTATGCCGATCAGCCCCAGCATTTT.

CDR3 residues: CASSGQAGGYNEQFF. CDR3 DNA: TGTGCCAGTAGTGGGCAAGCGGGAGGGTACAATGAGCAGTTCTTC. This chain uses TRBV19 with TRBJ2-1, with TRBD2 identical over 10 bases. Germline V gene sequence: CDR1 LNHDA, CDR2 SQIVND (reference sequence). This CDR3 has 15 amino acids. Losses at the gene ends were 5 bases for V and 4 bases for J; bases not matched to a gene: 5.

V gene TRBV10-3 combines with J gene TRBJ2-7, with 10 bases aligning to TRBD1. Germline-derived CDR1 and CDR2 are ENHRY and SYGVKD. The ends lost 6 bases at V and 7 bases at J; junction bases unmatched: 9. CDR3 length: 14 residues. CDR3 residues: CAIRDGTGALEQYF. CDR3 nucleotides: TGTGCCATCAGGGACGGGACAGGGGCTTTAGAGCAGTACTTC.

The J gene is TRBJ1-2, the V gene TRBV7-2; 7 bases agree with TRBD1. The CDR3 is made up of 13 amino acids. The V and J ends lost 4 bases and 2 bases, in that order; junction bases with no gene match: 1. The V gene's germline CDR1 is SGHTA and CDR2 FQGNSA. The CDR3 DNA reads TGTGCCAGCAGCTCGGGACAGAACTATGGCTACACCTTC. As protein: CASSSGQNYGYTF.

The V call is TRBV6-1, the J call TRBJ2-5, with 12 bases aligning to TRBD2. V trimming: 2 bases; J trimming: 5 bases; junction bases outside the gene matches: 12. The CDR3 runs to 18 residues. Germline CDR1 MNHNS, CDR2 SASEGT. The CDR3 DNA follows: TGTGCCAGCAGTGAAAGATGGACTAGCGGGACTCCTTGGGAGACCCAGTACTTC. Translating it yields CASSERWTSGTPWETQYF.

The gene calls are TRBV27 and TRBJ1-3, with D unclear. The germline V gene has CDR1 MNHEY and CDR2 SMNVEV (reference sequence). V shed 5 bases and J shed 0 bases, with 11 bases lying between them. The CDR3 covers 15 residues. CDR3 sequence reads: CASSPQASSGNTIYF. CDR3 DNA sequence: TGTGCCAGCAGTCCCCAAGCAAGCTCTGGAAACACCATATATTTT.

The chain has TRBV19 and TRBJ2-7, with TRBD1 identical over 8 bases. V gave up 9 bases and J gave up 4 bases; unmatched junction bases: 14. Germline CDR1 LNHDA, CDR2 SQIVND (reference sequence). This CDR3 has 15 amino acids. CDR3: CASGTKQGARYEQYF. The CDR3 region has the DNA TGTGCCAGCGGAACCAAGCAGGGGGCAAGGTACGAGCAGTACTTC.

This sequence joins TRBV9 and TRBJ1-2, with 7 bases fitting TRBD1. V gave up 2 bases and J gave up 7 bases; unmatched junction bases: 11. The CDR3 is made up of 15 amino acids. Germline values: CDR1 SGDLS, CDR2 YYNGEE. The CDR3 protein is CASSVLDRAMSGYTF. Written as DNA, the CDR3 is TGTGCCAGCAGCGTTCTAGACAGGGCGATGAGTGGCTACACCTTC. Full variable domain (outside the CDR3, taken from reference TRBV9 and TRBJ1-2): DSGVTQTPKHLITATGQRVTLRCSPRSGDLSVYWYQQSLDQGLQFLIQYYNGEERAKGNILERFSAQQFPDLHSELNLSSLELGDSALYFCASSVLDRAMSGYTFGSGTRLTVV.

This clone appeared a few times. V and J are TRBV28 and TRBJ1-5; D may be TRBD1 (5 bases). Germline CDR1 MDHEN, CDR2 SYDVKM. The CDR3 extends over 15 amino acids. V was trimmed by 10 bases and J by 3 bases, leaving 19 bases between them. CDR3 region: CATASQGAFNQPQHF. The CDR3, as DNA: TGTGCCACCGCCTCCCAGGGTGCCTTCAATCAGCCCCAGCATTTT.

This rearrangement joins TRBV7-3 to TRBJ2-5, with D perhaps matching TRBD2 (7 bases). With 3 bases removed from V and 1 base from J, the gap between germline ends came to 9 bases. Germline-derived CDR1 and CDR2 are SGHTA and FQGTGA. The CDR3 has 14 residues. The DNA for the CDR3 is TGTGCCAGCAGCTTGGGGGGGCCCCAAGAGACCCAGTACTTC. Translated, it gives CASSLGGPQETQYF.

The chain couples TRBV9 to TRBJ1-2; no reliable D call. Trimming took off 4 bases at V and 8 bases at J, with 15 bases between the two ends. This CDR3 is 13 amino acids long. The germline gives CDR1 SGDLS, CDR2 YYNGEE. The CDR3 sequence is CASSPDWNSGYTF. In DNA, the CDR3 is TGTGCCAGCAGCCCGGACTGGAATAGCGGCTACACCTTC.

Only a few counts were recorded for this clone. The chain recombines TRBV7-6 with TRBJ1-5, with a weak D call TRBD1 (5 bases). Trimming stripped 5 bases from V and 1 base from J, with 12 bases between. The CDR3 totals 15 residues. The germline V gene has CDR1 SGHVS and CDR2 FNYEAQ. CDR3 protein: CASSPWEGSNQPQHF. The CDR3 bases are TGTGCCAGCAGCCCTTGGGAGGGGAGCAATCAGCCCCAGCATTTT.

The V gene is TRBV9, the J gene TRBJ2-2; 9 bases are shared with TRBD1. CDR1 SGDLS and CDR2 YYNGEE come from the germline V gene. CDR3 length: 14 amino acids. V gave up 5 bases and J gave up 6 bases; unmatched junction bases: 5. The CDR3 reads CASSGTGSPGELFF. CDR3 coding DNA: TGTGCCAGCAGTGGGACAGGGTCGCCCGGGGAGCTGTTTTTT. The full variable domain, its missing parts supplied by reference TRBV9 and TRBJ2-2, is DSGVTQTPKHLITATGQRVTLRCSPRSGDLSVYWYQQSLDQGLQFLIQYYNGEERAKGNILERFSAQQFPDLHSELNLSSLELGDSALYFCASSGTGSPGELFFGEGSRLTVL.

The rearrangement links TRBV12-5 to TRBJ2-3; maybe TRBD2 (5 bases). V was pared by 5 bases and J by 7 bases, with 22 bases between. Germline loops: CDR1 LGHNT, CDR2 FRNRAP. The CDR3 sequence is 16 residues long. DNA for the CDR3: TGTGCTAGTGGTCCCCCGGTCGTGAGCGGAATACATACGCAGTATTTT. Protein: CASGPPVVSGIHTQYF.

This rearrangement joins TRBV19 to TRBJ2-3; no reliable D call. V was trimmed by 4 bases and J by 2 bases, leaving 10 bases between them. The CDR3 is made up of 14 amino acids. Germline CDR1 and CDR2: LNHDA and SQIVND (reference sequence). The CDR3 DNA sequence: TGTGCCAGTAGTACTACCCTTACCACAGATACGCAGTATTTT. It codes for CASSTTLTTDTQYF.

The CDR3 is CASSQERGQYNEQFF. The CDR3 DNA is TGTGCCAGCAGTCAAGAGCGGGGCCAATACAATGAGCAGTTCTTC. This chain connects TRBV27 to TRBJ2-1, with 7 bases fitting TRBD2. The CDR3 is 15 amino acids. V was pared by 5 bases and J by 4 bases, with 8 bases of the junction left unmatched. Germline values: CDR1 MNHEY, CDR2 SMNVEV (reference sequence).

This clone has more than one count but fewer than ten. This chain connects TRBV10-3 to TRBJ2-1; TRBD2 matches 7 bases. CDR1 is ENHRY and CDR2 is SYGVKD in the germline V gene. The CDR3 loop spans 15 amino acids. V gave up 6 bases and J gave up 4 bases; unmatched junction bases: 9. The CDR3 nucleotides read TGTGCCATCAGCTATGAGCGGGACCCATACAATGAGCAGTTCTTC. Protein: CAISYERDPYNEQFF.

The rearrangement joins TRBV4-1 to TRBJ2-7; tentative D call: TRBD2 (5 bases). The ends were cut back, 5 bases at V and 0 bases at J, with 14 bases in the middle. The CDR3 consists of 15 residues. Germline V gene sequence: CDR1 MGHRA, CDR2 YSYEKL. The DNA for the CDR3 is TGCGCCAGCAGCTCTTCAGCGCTAGCCTCCTACGAGCAGTACTTC. Protein product: CASSSSALASYEQYF.

The chain carries TRBV5-4 and TRBJ2-7; TRBD2 matches at 7 bases. The V and J ends lost 3 bases and 2 bases, in that order; junction bases with no gene match: 8. The CDR3 spans 15 residues. Germline CDR1 reads SGHNT; CDR2 reads YYREEE (reference sequence). CDR3 DNA: TGTGCCAGCAGCTCCTCTGGGGAGGGAACCTACGAGCAGTACTTC. It encodes CASSSSGEGTYEQYF.

This clone has a handful of counts. The same CDR3 is also encoded by other DNA sequences in this sample. The genes are TRBV18 and TRBJ1-5; D perhaps matches TRBD1 (6 bases). This CDR3 is 15 amino acids long. Per the germline V gene, CDR1 is KGHSH and CDR2 is LQKENI. The V and J ends lost 3 bases and 6 bases respectively, with 15 bases between them. The CDR3 loop reads CASSPPGGAGQPQHF. Here the CDR3 DNA reads TGTGCCAGCTCACCGCCGGGGGGCGCAGGTCAGCCCCAGCATTTT.

The genes are TRBV19 and TRBJ2-1, with D unresolved. The CDR3 runs 10 residues. Germline loops: CDR1 LNHDA, CDR2 SQIVND (reference sequence). The ends were cut back, 6 bases at V and 5 bases at J, with 2 bases in the middle. The CDR3 DNA is TGTGCCAGTAGCGACAATGAGCAGTTCTTC. Translating it yields CASSDNEQFF.

J is TRBJ2-7 and V is TRBV27, with 10 bases that match TRBD1. With V trimmed by 5 bases and J by 3 bases, 13 bases remained unmatched. The length of the CDR3 is 17 residues. The germline V gene encodes CDR1 MNHEY and CDR2 SMNVEV (reference sequence). CDR3 loop: CASSLGGPGQGFYEQYF. The CDR3 DNA reads as TGTGCCAGCAGTCTAGGGGGGCCGGGACAGGGGTTCTACGAGCAGTACTTC.

CDR3 sequence reads: CASSPQGTGSISGNTIYF. The CDR3 bases are TGCGCCAGCAGCCCCCAAGGGACAGGGTCTATCTCTGGAAACACCATATATTTT. The chain employs TRBV4-1 and TRBJ1-3; 9 nucleotides align to TRBD1. V was pared by 4 bases and J by 0 bases, with 10 bases of the junction left unmatched. CDR3 length: 18 residues. CDR1 is MGHRA, CDR2 YSYEKL, per germline.